The 9 T cell receptor beta chains below come from one sample, sequenced in a study of blood T cell repertoires in COVID-19. Assay used: immunoSEQ multiplex PCR; TCRdb lists only in-frame clones, some missing. The sample lists under 450,000 clones; 88% were seen once. Source material: peripheral blood. These receptors were obtained from a woman aged 45 to 65 with COVID-19, enrolled during active disease.

This clone has more than one count but fewer than ten. The CDR3 bases are TGTGCCAGCTCACTACAGGGGGCTTGGGCAGATACGCAGTATTTT. This encodes CASSLQGAWADTQYF. This sequence joins TRBV18 and TRBJ2-3, with 9 bases lining up with TRBD1. The ends lost 4 bases at V and 4 bases at J; junction bases unmatched: 6. The V gene's germline CDR1 is KGHSH and CDR2 LQKENI. This CDR3 has 15 residues.

V gene TRBV7-2 combines with J gene TRBJ1-5, with 7 bases matching TRBD1. The CDR3 runs to 15 residues. V lost 5 bases and J lost 5; bases outside the gene matches: 9. Germline V lookup: CDR1 SGHTA, CDR2 FQGNSA. DNA for the CDR3: TGTGCCAGCAGCCCCGGGACAGTGGGAGATCAGCCCCAGCATTTT. Translation gives CASSPGTVGDQPQHF.

The chain joins TRBV29-1 to TRBJ1-1; 9 nucleotides align to TRBD1. CDR1 and CDR2 (germline): SQVTM, ANQGSEA. The CDR3 contains 12 residues. V lost 6 bases to trimming and J lost 5 bases; unmatched junction nucleotides: 4. CDR3 DNA sequence: TGCAGCGTGACAGGGGGGGGAACTGAAGCTTTCTTT. Translation: CSVTGGGTEAFF.

This rearrangement joins TRBV4-2 to TRBJ2-5, with TRBD1 matching over 10 bases. Germline V gives CDR1 LGHNA, CDR2 YNFKEQ. V lost 5 bases and J lost 3; bases outside the gene matches: 6. The CDR3 consists of 15 residues. The CDR3 reads CASSDRDRGEETQYF. The DNA for the CDR3 is TGTGCCAGCAGCGACCGGGACAGGGGCGAAGAGACCCAGTACTTC.

The V and J genes are TRBV27 and TRBJ1-5; 10 bases are a match to TRBD1. The V segment lost 5 bases and the J segment 5 bases; nucleotides outside the gene matches: 6. The germline V gene has CDR1 MNHEY and CDR2 SMNVEV (reference sequence). There are 15 residues in the CDR3. CDR3 in amino acids: CASSKGDRGDQPQHF. CDR3 DNA: TGTGCCAGCAGTAAGGGGGACAGGGGAGATCAGCCCCAGCATTTT.

The V and J genes are TRBV6-5 and TRBJ2-7; D may be TRBD1 (6 bases). The V gene's germline CDR1 is MNHEY and CDR2 SVGAGI. The V and J ends lost 10 bases and 6 bases respectively, with 19 bases between them. The length of the CDR3 is 13 residues. This CDR3 reads CATQRNRDGEQYF. The CDR3 nucleotides read TGTGCCACCCAGCGAAACAGGGATGGCGAGCAGTACTTC.

The V and J genes are TRBV30 and TRBJ2-5, with 12 bases identical to TRBD2. The V gene's germline CDR1 is GTSNPN and CDR2 SVGIG (reference sequence). This CDR3 region has 17 residues. After removal of 0 bases from V and 2 bases from J, the junction contained 7 bases not matched to a gene. The CDR3 DNA follows: TGTGCCTGGAGTGTACTAGGGACTAGCGGGTTTCAAGAGACCCAGTACTTC. Amino acid sequence: CAWSVLGTSGFQETQYF.

CDR3 sequence: CASSWTDIGANTEAFF. The CDR3, as DNA: TGTGCCAGCAGCTGGACGGACATTGGAGCGAACACTGAAGCTTTCTTT. The V call is TRBV5-6, the J call TRBJ1-1; tentatively, D is TRBD1 (5 bases). Germline V lookup: CDR1 SGHDT, CDR2 YYEEEE. V shed 3 bases and J shed 1 base, with 16 bases lying between them. The CDR3 contains 16 residues.

J is TRBJ2-4 and V is TRBV5-4, with unresolved D. In germline, CDR1 is SGHNT, CDR2 YYREEE (reference sequence). This CDR3 is 11 amino acids long. V was clipped by 3 bases and J by 6 bases, with 4 bases between them. CDR3 sequence: CASSSGNIQYF. In nucleotides, the CDR3 is TGTGCCAGCAGCTCAGGAAACATTCAGTACTTC.